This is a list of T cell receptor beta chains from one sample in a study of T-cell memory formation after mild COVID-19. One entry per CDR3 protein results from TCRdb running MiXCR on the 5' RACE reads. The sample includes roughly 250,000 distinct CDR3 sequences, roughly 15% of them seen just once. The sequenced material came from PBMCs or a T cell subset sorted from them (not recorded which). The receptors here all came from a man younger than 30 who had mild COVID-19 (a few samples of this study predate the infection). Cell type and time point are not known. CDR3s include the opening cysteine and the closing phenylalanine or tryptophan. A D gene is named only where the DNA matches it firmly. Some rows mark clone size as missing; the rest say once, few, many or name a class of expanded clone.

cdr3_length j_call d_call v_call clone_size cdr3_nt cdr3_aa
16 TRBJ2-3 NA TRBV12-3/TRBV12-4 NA TGTGCCAGCAGTTTCTGGGACCTTACTAACACAGATACGCAGTATTTT CASSFWDLTNTDTQYF
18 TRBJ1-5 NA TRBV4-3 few TGCGCCAGCAGCCACTCTCCCGAGGGGCTCTATAGCAATCAGCCCCAGCATTTT CASSHSPEGLYSNQPQHF
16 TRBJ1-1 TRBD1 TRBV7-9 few TGTGCCGAAACCGGGACAGGGATTGGGGAGAACACTGAAGCTTTCTTT CAETGTGIGENTEAFF
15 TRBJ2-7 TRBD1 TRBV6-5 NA TGTGCCAGCAGTTACACCGGGGACAGCTCCTACGAGCAGTACTTC CASSYTGDSSYEQYF
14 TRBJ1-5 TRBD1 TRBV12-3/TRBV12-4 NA TGTGCCAGCAGTCGACAGGGTCTTTTTCAGCCCCAGCATTTT CASSRQGLFQPQHF
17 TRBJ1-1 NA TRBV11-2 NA TGTGCCAGCAGCTTAAACCCATTGACAGTCCCGAACACTGAAGCTTTCTTT CASSLNPLTVPNTEAFF
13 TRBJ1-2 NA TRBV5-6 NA TGTGCCAGCGCAACCAGGGAACCCTATGGCTACACCTTC CASATREPYGYTF
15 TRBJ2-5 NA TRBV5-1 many TGCGCCAGCAGCCGGGACAACCGGGCTGAGGAGACCCAGTACTTC CASSRDNRAEETQYF
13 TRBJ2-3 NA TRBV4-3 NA TGCGCCAGCAGCCAAGAATCGAAGGATACGCAGTATTTT CASSQESKDTQYF
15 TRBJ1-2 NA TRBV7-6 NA TGTGCCAATGGAGGACAGCCTTATCCGGGCTATGGCTACACCTTC CANGGQPYPGYGYTF
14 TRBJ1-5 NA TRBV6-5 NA TGTGCCAGCAGCTCGGACGGGTACAATCAGCCCCAGCATTTT CASSSDGYNQPQHF
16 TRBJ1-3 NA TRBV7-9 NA TGTGCCAGCAGCTTAGCTTGGGGGCTGGGCGGAAACACCATATATTTT CASSLAWGLGGNTIYF
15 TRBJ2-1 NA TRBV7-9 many TGTGCCAGCAGCTTCCCGCCCCGGTTGGGAAATGAGCAGTTCTTC CASSFPPRLGNEQFF
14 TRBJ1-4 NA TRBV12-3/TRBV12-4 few TGTGCCAGCAGTCACAACCCCAGGGGCGAGGAACTGTTTTTT CASSHNPRGEELFF
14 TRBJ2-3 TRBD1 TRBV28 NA TGTGCCAGCAGCCCGGGACAGGCACCCGATACGCAGTGTTTT CASSPGQAPDTQCF
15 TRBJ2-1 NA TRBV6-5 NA TGTGCCAGCAGGCCCCGGGCGGCCGGTTACAATGAGCAGTTCTTC CASRPRAAGYNEQFF
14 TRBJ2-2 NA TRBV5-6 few TGTGCCAGCAGCCCGCGGGCGAACACCGGGGAGCTGTTTTTT CASSPRANTGELFF
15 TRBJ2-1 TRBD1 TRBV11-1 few TGTGCCAGCAGCCCCAGGGGGTTCTCCTACAATGAGCAGTTCTTC CASSPRGFSYNEQFF
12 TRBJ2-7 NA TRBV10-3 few TGTGCCATTCGACAGGACACCTACGAGCAGTACTTC CAIRQDTYEQYF
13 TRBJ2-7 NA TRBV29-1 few TGCAGCGTTGGTAGGGACATCTCCTACGAGCAGTACTTC CSVGRDISYEQYF
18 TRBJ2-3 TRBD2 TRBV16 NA TGTGCCAGCAGCCAACGGCCCCCTGTTGCGGGGGGCGGAGATACGCAGTATTTT CASSQRPPVAGGGDTQYF
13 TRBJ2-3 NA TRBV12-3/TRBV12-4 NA TGTGCCAGCAGTATGTCCGGACCAGATACGCAGTATTTT CASSMSGPDTQYF
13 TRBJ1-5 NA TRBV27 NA TGTGCCAGCAGTTTATCCTGGAATGTGCCCCAGCATTTT CASSLSWNVPQHF
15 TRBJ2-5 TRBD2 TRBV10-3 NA TGTGCCATCAGCAATAGCGGGGATTTTCAAGAGACCCAGTACTTC CAISNSGDFQETQYF
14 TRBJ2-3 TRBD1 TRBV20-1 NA TGCAGTGCTAGACCAGGGGGCCCCGGAGATACGCAGTATTTT CSARPGGPGDTQYF
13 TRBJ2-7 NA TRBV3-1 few TGTGCCAGCAGCCTTAACGGTCCGGTCGAGCAGTACTTC CASSLNGPVEQYF